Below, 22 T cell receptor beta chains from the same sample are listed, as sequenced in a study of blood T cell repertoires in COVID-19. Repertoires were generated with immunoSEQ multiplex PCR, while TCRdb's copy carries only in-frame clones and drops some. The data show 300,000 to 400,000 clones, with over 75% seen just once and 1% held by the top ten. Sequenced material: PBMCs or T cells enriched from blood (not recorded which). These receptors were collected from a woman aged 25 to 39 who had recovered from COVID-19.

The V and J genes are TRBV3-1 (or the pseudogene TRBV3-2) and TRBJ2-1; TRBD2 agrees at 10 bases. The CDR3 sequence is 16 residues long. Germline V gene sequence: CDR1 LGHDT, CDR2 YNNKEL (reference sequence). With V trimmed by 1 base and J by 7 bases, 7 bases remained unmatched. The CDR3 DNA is TGTGCCAGCAGCCAAGCAAGCGGGGGGGCAAGTAATGAGCAGTTCTTC. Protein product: CASSQASGGASNEQFF.

The CDR3 loop is CAWTSANTGELFF. The CDR3 nucleotides read TGTGCCTGGACTAGCGCCAACACCGGGGAGCTGTTTTTT. The rearrangement uses TRBV30 and TRBJ2-2; perhaps TRBD2 as D (6 bases). The CDR3 has 13 residues. CDR1 is GTSNPN, CDR2 SVGIG, per germline (reference sequence). V lost 4 bases and J 2 bases, leaving 8 bases between the germline ends.

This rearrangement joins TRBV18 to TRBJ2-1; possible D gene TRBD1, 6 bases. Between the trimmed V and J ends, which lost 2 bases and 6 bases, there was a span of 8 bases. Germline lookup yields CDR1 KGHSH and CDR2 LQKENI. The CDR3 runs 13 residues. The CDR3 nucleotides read TGTGCCAGCTCACCAGACAGGAGCAATGAGCAGTTCTTC. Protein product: CASSPDRSNEQFF.

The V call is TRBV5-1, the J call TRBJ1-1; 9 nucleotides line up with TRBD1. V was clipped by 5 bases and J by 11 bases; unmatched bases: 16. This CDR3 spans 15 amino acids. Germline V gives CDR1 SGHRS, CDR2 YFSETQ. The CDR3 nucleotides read TGCGCCAGCAGTTTGATAACAGGGGGCGAGGCGGCCGCTTTCTTT. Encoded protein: CASSLITGGEAAAFF.

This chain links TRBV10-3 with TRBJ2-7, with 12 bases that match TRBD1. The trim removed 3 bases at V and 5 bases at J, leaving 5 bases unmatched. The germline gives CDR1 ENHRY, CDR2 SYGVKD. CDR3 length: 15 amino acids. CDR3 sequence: CAISDRDRGLDEQYF. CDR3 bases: TGTGCCATCAGTGACCGGGACAGGGGGCTAGACGAGCAGTACTTC.

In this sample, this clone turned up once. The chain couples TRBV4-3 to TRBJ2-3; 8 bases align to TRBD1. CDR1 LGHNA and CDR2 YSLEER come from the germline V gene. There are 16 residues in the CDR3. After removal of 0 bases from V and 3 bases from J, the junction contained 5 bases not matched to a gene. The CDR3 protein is CASSQEVTGGTDTQYF. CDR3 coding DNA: TGCGCCAGCAGCCAAGAGGTTACAGGGGGTACAGATACGCAGTATTTT.

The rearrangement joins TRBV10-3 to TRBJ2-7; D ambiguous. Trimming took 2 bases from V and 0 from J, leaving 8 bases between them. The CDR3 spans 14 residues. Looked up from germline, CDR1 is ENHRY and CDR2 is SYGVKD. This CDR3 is CAISEAGFSYEQYF. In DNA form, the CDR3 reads TGTGCCATCAGTGAGGCAGGCTTCTCCTACGAGCAGTACTTC.

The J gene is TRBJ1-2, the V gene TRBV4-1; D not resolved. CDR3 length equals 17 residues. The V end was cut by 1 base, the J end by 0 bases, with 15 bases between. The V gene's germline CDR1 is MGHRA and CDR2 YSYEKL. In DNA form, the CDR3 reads TGCGCCAGCAGCCAAGCGGAGGTCAGTGCCCCTAACTATGGCTACACCTTC. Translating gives CASSQAEVSAPNYGYTF.

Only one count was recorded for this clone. CDR3 DNA sequence: TGTGCCACCAGTAGTACAGGGGTTTCTGGCTACACCTTC. This sequence encodes CATSSTGVSGYTF. V usage is TRBV15 and J usage is TRBJ1-2, with 7 bases lining up with TRBD1. Germline loops: CDR1 LNHNV, CDR2 YYDKDF (reference sequence). Trimming took 6 bases from V and 7 from J; bases not matched to a gene: 8. The CDR3 consists of 13 residues.

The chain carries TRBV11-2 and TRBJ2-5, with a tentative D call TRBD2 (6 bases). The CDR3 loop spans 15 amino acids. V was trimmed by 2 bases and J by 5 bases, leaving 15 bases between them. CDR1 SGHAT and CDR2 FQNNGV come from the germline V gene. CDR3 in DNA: TGTGCCAGCAGCTTATCCGTGGTGGGGAGGGAGACCCAGTACTTC. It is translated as CASSLSVVGRETQYF. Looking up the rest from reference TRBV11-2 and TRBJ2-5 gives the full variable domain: EAGVAQSPRYKIIEKRQSVAFWCNPISGHATLYWYQQILGQGPKLLIQFQNNGVVDDSQLPKDRFSAERLKGVDSTLKIQPAKLEDSAVYLCASSLSVVGRETQYFGPGTRLLVL.

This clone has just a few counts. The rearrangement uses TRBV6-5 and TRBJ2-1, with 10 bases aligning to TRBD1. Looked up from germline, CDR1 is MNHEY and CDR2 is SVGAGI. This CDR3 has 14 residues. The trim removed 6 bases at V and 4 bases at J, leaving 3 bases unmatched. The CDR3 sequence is CASRRTGGYNEQFF. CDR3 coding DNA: TGTGCCAGCAGGAGGACAGGGGGTTACAATGAGCAGTTCTTC.

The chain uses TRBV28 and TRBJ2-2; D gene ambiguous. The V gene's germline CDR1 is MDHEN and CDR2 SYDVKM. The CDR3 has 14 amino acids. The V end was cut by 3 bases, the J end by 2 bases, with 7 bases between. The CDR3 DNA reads TGTGCCAGCAGTTTCTTACTCAACACCGGGGAGCTGTTTTTT. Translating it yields CASSFLLNTGELFF.

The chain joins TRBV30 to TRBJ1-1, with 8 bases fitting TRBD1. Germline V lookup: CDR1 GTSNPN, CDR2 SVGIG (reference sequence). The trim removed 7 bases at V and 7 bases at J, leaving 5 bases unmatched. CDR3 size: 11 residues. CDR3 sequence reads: CASGQGVEAFF. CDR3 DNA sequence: TGTGCCTCAGGACAGGGTGTTGAAGCTTTCTTT.

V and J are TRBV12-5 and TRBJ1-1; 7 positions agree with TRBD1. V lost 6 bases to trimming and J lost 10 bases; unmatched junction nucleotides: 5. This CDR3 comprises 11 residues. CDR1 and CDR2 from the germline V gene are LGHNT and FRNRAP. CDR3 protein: CASGDRARAFF. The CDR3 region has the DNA TGTGCTAGTGGAGACAGGGCACGAGCTTTCTTT. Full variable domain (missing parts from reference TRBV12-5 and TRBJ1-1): DARVTQTPRHKVTEMGQEVTMRCQPILGHNTVFWYRQTMMQGLELLAYFRNRAPLDDSGMPKDRFSAEMPDATLATLKIQPSEPRDSAVYFCASGDRARAFFGQGTRLTVV.

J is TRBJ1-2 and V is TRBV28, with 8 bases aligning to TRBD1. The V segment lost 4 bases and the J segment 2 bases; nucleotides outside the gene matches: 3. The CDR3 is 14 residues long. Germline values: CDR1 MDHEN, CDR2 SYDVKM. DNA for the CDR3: TGTGCCAGCAGTTCCGGACAGGGAAACTATGGCTACACCTTC. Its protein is CASSSGQGNYGYTF.

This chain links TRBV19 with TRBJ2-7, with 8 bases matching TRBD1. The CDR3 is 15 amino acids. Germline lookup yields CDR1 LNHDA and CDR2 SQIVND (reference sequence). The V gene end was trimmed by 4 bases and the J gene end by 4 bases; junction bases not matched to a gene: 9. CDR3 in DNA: TGTGCCAGTAGTACGTCGACAGGGGCAGATTACGAGCAGTACTTC. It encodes CASSTSTGADYEQYF.

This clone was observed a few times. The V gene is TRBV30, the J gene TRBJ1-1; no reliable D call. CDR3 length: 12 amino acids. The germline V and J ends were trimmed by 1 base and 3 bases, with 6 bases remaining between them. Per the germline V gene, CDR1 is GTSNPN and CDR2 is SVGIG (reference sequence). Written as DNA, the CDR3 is TGTGCCTGGAGTGATCGTTACACTGAAGCTTTCTTT. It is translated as CAWSDRYTEAFF.

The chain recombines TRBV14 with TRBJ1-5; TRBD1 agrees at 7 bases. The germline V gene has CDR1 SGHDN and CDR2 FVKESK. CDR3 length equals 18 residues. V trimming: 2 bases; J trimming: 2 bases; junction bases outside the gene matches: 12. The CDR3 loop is CASSQLTDRATGNQPQHF. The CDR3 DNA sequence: TGTGCCAGCAGCCAACTCACTGACAGGGCGACCGGCAATCAGCCCCAGCATTTT.

Here the CDR3 DNA reads TGTGCCAGCAGACACAGGAACTATGGCTACACCTTC. Translated: CASRHRNYGYTF. The rearrangement links TRBV2 to TRBJ1-2, with D tentatively TRBD1 (5 bases). Germline CDR1 is SNHLY and CDR2 is FYNNEI. This CDR3 region has 12 residues. V shed 6 bases and J shed 2 bases, with 7 bases lying between them.

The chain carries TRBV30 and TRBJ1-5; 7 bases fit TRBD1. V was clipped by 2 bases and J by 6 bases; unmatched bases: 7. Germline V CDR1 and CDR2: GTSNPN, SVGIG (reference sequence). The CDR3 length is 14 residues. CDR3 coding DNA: TGTGCCTGGAGTACAGGGGCAGTTGTTCAGCCCCAGCATTTT. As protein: CAWSTGAVVQPQHF.

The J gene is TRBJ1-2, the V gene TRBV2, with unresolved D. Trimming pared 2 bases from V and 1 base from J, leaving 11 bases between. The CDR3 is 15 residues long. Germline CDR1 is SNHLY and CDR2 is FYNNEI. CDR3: CASSELGRDNYGYTF. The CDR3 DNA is TGTGCCAGCAGTGAACTCGGGAGGGATAACTATGGCTACACCTTC.

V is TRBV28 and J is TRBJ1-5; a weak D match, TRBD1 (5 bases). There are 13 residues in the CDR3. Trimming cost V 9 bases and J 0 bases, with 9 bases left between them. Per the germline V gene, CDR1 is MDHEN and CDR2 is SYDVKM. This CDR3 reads CASLRVSNQPQHF. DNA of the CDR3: TGTGCCAGTCTCAGGGTTAGCAATCAGCCCCAGCATTTT.